The 23 T cell receptor beta chains reported below all come from one sample, sequenced in a study of blood T cell repertoires in COVID-19. Profiling relied on immunoSEQ multiplex PCR, and the TCRdb table lists in-frame clones only, not all of them. Of roughly 200,000 clones detected, 85% appear once; the ten largest clones hold about 5%. Input material: peripheral blood. These receptors originate from a woman older than 75 with acute or convalescent COVID-19.

The chain uses TRBV7-3 and TRBJ2-7; a possible D gene is TRBD1 (6 bases). V lost 5 bases to trimming and J lost 0 bases, with 8 bases between them. This CDR3 spans 13 amino acids. Germline V lookup: CDR1 SGHTA, CDR2 FQGTGA. CDR3 in DNA: TGTGCCAGCAGCCGGGACAACTCCTACGAGCAGTACTTC. This encodes CASSRDNSYEQYF.

The rearrangement joins TRBV7-2 to TRBJ1-5; 8 bases agree with TRBD1. Germline CDR1 SGHTA, CDR2 FQGNSA. The V and J ends lost 1 base and 6 bases, in that order; junction bases with no gene match: 11. This CDR3 is 17 amino acids long. CDR3 in amino acids: CASSLVAARGLGQPQHF. As DNA, the CDR3 is TGTGCCAGCAGCTTAGTCGCCGCCAGGGGGCTTGGTCAGCCCCAGCATTTT.

This chain connects TRBV7-8 to TRBJ1-5, with D possibly being TRBD1 (5 bases). Trimming removed 5 bases at V and 4 bases at J, with 12 bases between. Germline assignment: CDR1 SGHVS and CDR2 FQNEAQ. The CDR3 is made up of 14 amino acids. Written as DNA, the CDR3 is TGTGCCAGCAGCCTTTGGGGGGATAATCAGCCCCAGCATTTT. It yields the protein CASSLWGDNQPQHF.

V usage is TRBV15 and J usage is TRBJ2-5; possible D gene TRBD2, 6 bases. The CDR3 extends over 15 amino acids. CDR1 and CDR2 from the germline V gene are LNHNV and YYDKDF (reference sequence). V lost 0 bases and J 5 bases, leaving 13 bases between the germline ends. The CDR3 is CATSRDPGEVETQYF. The DNA of the CDR3 is TGTGCCACCAGCAGAGATCCGGGGGAGGTGGAGACCCAGTACTTC.

The chain employs TRBV18 and TRBJ1-4, with D possibly matching TRBD1 (6 bases). V dropped 5 bases and J dropped 3 bases, with 10 bases sitting between them. CDR3 length: 14 residues. Germline lookup yields CDR1 KGHSH and CDR2 LQKENI. The CDR3 bases are TGTGCCAGCTCATGGACAGAATCTAATGAAAAACTGTTTTTT. As protein: CASSWTESNEKLFF. The complete variable domain, with remaining parts taken from reference TRBV18 and TRBJ1-4, reads NAGVMQNPRHLVRRRGQEARLRCSPMKGHSHVYWYRQLPEEGLKFMVYLQKENIIDESGMPKERFSAEFPKEGPSILRIQQVVRGDSAAYFCASSWTESNEKLFFGSGTQLSVL.

This chain joins TRBV18 and TRBJ2-3, with D tentatively TRBD1 (6 bases). CDR1 is KGHSH, CDR2 LQKENI, per germline. The CDR3 runs 16 residues. V was trimmed by 1 base and J by 6 bases, leaving 17 bases between them. CDR3 bases: TGTGCCAGCTCACCACTTAGTCAGTCAGGGGCGGATACGCAGTATTTT. Protein product: CASSPLSQSGADTQYF.

The chain couples TRBV29-1 to TRBJ1-1; a possible D gene is TRBD1 (6 bases). The V end lost 7 bases, the J end lost 2 bases, and 14 bases lay between the germline ends. In germline, CDR1 is SQVTM, CDR2 ANQGSEA. This CDR3 has 13 residues. The CDR3 is CSGWGRLNTEAFF. As DNA, the CDR3 is TGCAGCGGATGGGGGCGCCTCAACACTGAAGCTTTCTTT. Together with reference TRBV29-1 and TRBJ1-1, the CDR3 gives the full variable domain: SAVISQKPSRDICQRGTSLTIQCQVDSQVTMMFWYRQQPGQSLTLIATANQGSEATYESGFVIDKFPISRPNLTFSTLTVSNMSPEDSSIYLCSGWGRLNTEAFFGQGTRLTVV.

The V call is TRBV15, the J call TRBJ2-2; D might be TRBD2 (6 bases). The CDR3 length is 14 residues. Germline loops: CDR1 LNHNV, CDR2 YYDKDF (reference sequence). Trimming cost V 1 base and J 9 bases, with 12 bases left between them. The CDR3 nucleotides are TGTGCCACCAGCAGAGGCGGAGGGCCTCGGGAGCTGTTTTTT. It encodes CATSRGGGPRELFF.

V gene TRBV7-2 combines with J gene TRBJ2-7; the D gene is possibly TRBD2 (6 bases). V was trimmed by 5 bases and J by 0 bases, leaving 14 bases between them. The CDR3 consists of 15 residues. The germline V gene has CDR1 SGHTA and CDR2 FQGNSA. The chain's CDR3 is CASSRGFSSSYEQYF. The CDR3 DNA is TGTGCCAGCAGCCGGGGGTTTTCGAGCTCCTACGAGCAGTACTTC.

This CDR3 reads CASSVEMGADQPQHF. Here the CDR3 DNA reads TGTGCCAGCAGCGTAGAAATGGGGGCGGATCAGCCCCAGCATTTT. The rearrangement uses TRBV9 and TRBJ1-5; TRBD1 might be the D (6 bases). The CDR3 runs to 15 residues. From germline, CDR1 is SGDLS and CDR2 YYNGEE. V was shortened by 0 bases and J by 5 bases, with 12 bases between the two germline ends.

This clone has a handful of counts. The genes are TRBV7-2 and TRBJ2-7, with 8 positions matching TRBD1. V was pared by 0 bases and J by 3 bases, with 1 base of the junction left unmatched. CDR1 and CDR2 (germline): SGHTA, FQGNSA. This CDR3 is 14 amino acids long. CDR3 loop: CASSLAGQGYEQYF. The CDR3 DNA sequence: TGTGCCAGCAGCTTAGCCGGACAGGGCTACGAGCAGTACTTC.

V and J are TRBV19 and TRBJ2-1; tentative D call: TRBD2 (5 bases). Trimming removed 7 bases from V and 0 bases from J, with 10 bases in between. The germline V gene has CDR1 LNHDA and CDR2 SQIVND (reference sequence). This CDR3 region has 14 residues. The CDR3 loop reads CASTRESSYNEQFF. CDR3 nucleotides: TGTGCCAGTACCCGGGAAAGCTCCTACAATGAGCAGTTCTTC. The full variable domain, its missing parts supplied by reference TRBV19 and TRBJ2-1, is DGGITQSPKYLFRKEGQNVTLSCEQNLNHDAMYWYRQDPGQGLRLIYYSQIVNDFQKGDIAEGYSVSREKKESFPLTVTSAQKNPTAFYLCASTRESSYNEQFFGPGTRLTVL.

The gene calls are TRBV6-6 and TRBJ1-1, with 9 bases aligning to TRBD1. The germline V gene encodes CDR1 MNHNY and CDR2 SVGAGI (reference sequence). CDR3 length equals 16 residues. V dropped 6 bases and J dropped 0; count of bases not matched to a gene: 8. The CDR3 DNA is TGTGCCAGCAGCCCCCGGGACAGGGACTTGAACACTGAAGCTTTCTTT. It codes for CASSPRDRDLNTEAFF.

This rearrangement joins TRBV29-1 to TRBJ2-5; D possibly corresponds to TRBD2 (5 bases). CDR3 length equals 14 residues. Germline lookup yields CDR1 SQVTM and CDR2 ANQGSEA. V shed 4 bases and J shed 5 bases, with 17 bases lying between them. The CDR3 DNA sequence: TGCAGCGTTGTAAGTGGGAGTTTCAAGGAGACCCAGTACTTC. This gives the protein CSVVSGSFKETQYF. Supplemented by reference TRBV29-1 and TRBJ2-5, the full variable domain reads SAVISQKPSRDICQRGTSLTIQCQVDSQVTMMFWYRQQPGQSLTLIATANQGSEATYESGFVIDKFPISRPNLTFSTLTVSNMSPEDSSIYLCSVVSGSFKETQYFGPGTRLLVL.

The chain uses TRBV2 and TRBJ1-2; D is unclear. The CDR3 covers 13 residues. Germline-derived CDR1 and CDR2 are SNHLY and FYNNEI. Between the trimmed V and J ends, which lost 7 bases and 4 bases, there was a span of 13 bases. CDR3 amino acids: CASTPRTIYGYTF. CDR3 coding DNA: TGTGCCAGCACCCCCCGGACTATCTATGGCTACACCTTC.

The chain has TRBV5-1 and TRBJ2-1; D possibly corresponds to TRBD1 (6 bases). The length of the CDR3 is 15 residues. Germline CDR1 SGHRS, CDR2 YFSETQ. V was cut by 3 bases and J by 6 bases, with 16 bases left in between. The CDR3 bases are TGCGCCAGCAGCTCCGGTACAGGGAAGGGCAATGAGCAGTTCTTC. It is translated as CASSSGTGKGNEQFF.

The V call is TRBV12-5, the J call TRBJ2-3, with 9 bases that match TRBD2. The CDR3 sequence is 13 residues long. From germline, CDR1 is LGHNT and CDR2 FRNRAP. With 6 bases clipped from V and 4 bases from J, the junction kept 2 bases outside the gene matches. The CDR3 nucleotides are TGTGCTAGTGGGGGACTAGCAGCAGATACGCAGTATTTT. This gives the protein CASGGLAADTQYF.

V is TRBV5-1 and J is TRBJ2-7; 10 nucleotides agree with TRBD2. The CDR3 extends over 15 amino acids. Looked up from germline, CDR1 is SGHRS and CDR2 is YFSETQ. V trimming: 0 bases; J trimming: 3 bases; junction bases outside the gene matches: 3. CDR3 nucleotides: TGCGCCAGCAGCTTGGAGACTAGCGGGCACTACGAGCAGTACTTC. Translating gives CASSLETSGHYEQYF.

J is TRBJ2-3 and V is TRBV5-4, with 14 bases aligning to TRBD2. The CDR3 spans 16 residues. The germline gives CDR1 SGHNT, CDR2 YYREEE (reference sequence). V shed 0 bases, J shed 8 bases, and the junction held 5 bases outside the gene matches. The CDR3 DNA reads TGTGCCAGCAGCTTGGAGGGACTAGCGGGAGTGGTTACGCAGTATTTT. This encodes CASSLEGLAGVVTQYF. Full variable domain (outside the CDR3, taken from reference TRBV5-4 and TRBJ2-3): ETGVTQSPTHLIKTRGQQVTLRCSSQSGHNTVSWYQQALGQGPQFIFQYYREEENGRGNFPPRFSGLQFPNYSSELNVNALELDDSALYLCASSLEGLAGVVTQYFGPGTRLTVL.

DNA of the CDR3: TGTGCCAGCAGCTTAACTAGCGGGGCAACCATTCAGTACTTC. Residues: CASSLTSGATIQYF. The J gene is TRBJ2-4, the V gene TRBV11-2; 10 positions match TRBD2. The germline CDR1 and CDR2 sequences are SGHAT and FQNNGV. The CDR3 totals 14 residues. The J segment lost 9 bases and the V segment lost 2 bases, leaving 4 bases of the junction unmatched.

V and J are TRBV15 and TRBJ1-6; 7 bases are shared with TRBD1. CDR3 size: 17 residues. Germline CDR1 reads LNHNV; CDR2 reads YYDKDF (reference sequence). Losses at the gene ends were 5 bases for V and 7 bases for J; bases not matched to a gene: 14. CDR3 residues: CATSEEEFGTENSPLHF. CDR3 bases: TGTGCCACCAGCGAAGAGGAGTTTGGGACAGAGAATTCACCCCTCCACTTT.

The chain joins TRBV29-1 to TRBJ2-5; tentative D call: TRBD1 (5 bases). V lost 0 bases and J lost 5, with 13 bases in between. Germline loops: CDR1 SQVTM, CDR2 ANQGSEA. The CDR3 extends over 14 amino acids. This chain's CDR3 is CSVEEPTEEETQYF. The CDR3 bases are TGCAGCGTTGAAGAACCGACAGAGGAGGAGACCCAGTACTTC.

This chain connects TRBV19 to TRBJ1-3, with D perhaps TRBD1 (5 bases). V lost 2 bases to trimming and J lost 2 bases, with 22 bases between them. The CDR3 has 19 amino acids. The germline V gene has CDR1 LNHDA and CDR2 SQIVND (reference sequence). CDR3 sequence: CASSIRRGFPAQTGNTIYF. CDR3 sequence (DNA): TGTGCCAGTAGTATACGGAGGGGTTTCCCTGCTCAAACTGGAAACACCATATATTTT.